This entry lists 26 T cell receptor beta chains sequenced from one sample in a study of regulatory T cells in long-lasting Graves disease. Regarding time point: newly diagnosed GD, antithyroid drugs for less than 3 months. PBMCs were the source of the RNA used for TCR sequencing. Both iRepertoire HTBI primers and Arm-PCR of CDR3 regions were used to build the TCR beta libraries. TCRdb re-called the multiplex PCR reads with MiXCR, one entry per CDR3 protein. The sample includes more than 300,000 distinct CDR3 sequences, roughly 15% of them seen just once. In addition, the sample was reused for a study of T cells in Graves' hyperthyroidism and ophthalmopathy.

This sample comprised peripheral blood mononuclear cells (PBMCs), obtained at new diagnosis, from a patient treated with antithyroid drugs. Every receptor here comes from a woman aged 18-29 years with Graves disease.

The sample holds many counts of this clonotype. V and J are TRBV20-1 and TRBJ2-1; 10 bases align to TRBD2. The junction had 13 bases not matched to a gene; V was cut back by 7 bases and J by 10 bases. The CDR3 contains 14 residues. Germline loops: CDR1 DFQATT, CDR2 SNEGSKA (reference sequence). The CDR3 protein is CSVPLGTSATEQFF. CDR3 bases: TGCAGTGTCCCCTTAGGGACTAGCGCTACAGAGCAGTTCTTC.

This clonotype was seen repeatedly, ten times or more. The gene calls are TRBV6-2 or TRBV6-3 and TRBJ2-3; D ambiguous. Germline lookup yields CDR1 MNHEY and CDR2 SVGEGT. Trimming took off 1 base at V and 1 base at J, with 3 bases between the two ends. The CDR3 extends over 13 amino acids. In nucleotides, the CDR3 is TGTGCCAGCAGTTACTACGGCACAGATACGCAGTATTTT. Translated, it gives CASSYYGTDTQYF.

As regards this clonotype: A read error is possible here, since a much larger clone lies one base away. As the CDR3 is not closed by the conserved phenylalanine or tryptophan, this likely results from a read error. The chain recombines TRBV9 with TRBJ2-6, with 10 bases fitting TRBD1. This CDR3 is 19 amino acids long. CDR1 and CDR2 (germline): SGDLS, YYNGEE. V was clipped by 3 bases and J by 0 bases; unmatched bases: 9. The CDR3 region has the DNA TGTGCCAGCAGCGAACCCCGACAGGGGGCCCACTCTGGGGCCAACGTCCTGACTTAC. It encodes CASSEPRQGAHSGANVLTY.

A word on this clonotype: This may stem from a read error, because a much larger clone lies one nucleotide away. The J gene is TRBJ1-1, the V gene TRBV27, with D uncertain. The germline CDR1 and CDR2 sequences are MNHEY and SMNVEV (reference sequence). CDR3 length: 13 residues. Written as DNA, the CDR3 is TGTGCCACCAGTCTGACTCATTACACTGAAGCTTTCTTT. This encodes CATSLTHYTEAFF.

The chain uses TRBV7-9 and TRBJ1-3, with a tentative D call TRBD1 (5 bases). This CDR3 is built from 13 residues. The germline CDR1 and CDR2 sequences are SEHNR and FQNEAQ (reference sequence). Deletions cut 4 bases from V and 8 bases from J, with 12 bases between. The CDR3 DNA reads TGTGCCAGCAGCTCTCGGACAATGGACACCATATATTTT. This sequence encodes CASSSRTMDTIYF. Drawing the rest from reference TRBV7-9 and TRBJ1-3, the complete variable domain is DTGVSQNPRHKITKRGQNVTFRCDPISEHNRLYWYRQTLGQGPEFLTYFQNEAQLEKSRLLSDRFSAERPKGSFSTLEIQRTEQGDSAMYLCASSSRTMDTIYFGEGSWLTVV.

This clonotype was counted ten times or more. V and J are TRBV30 and TRBJ1-5, with a tentative D call TRBD1 (5 bases). There are 12 residues in the CDR3. Trimming shortened V by 0 bases and J by 7 bases, and 7 bases separated the two germline ends. CDR1 is GTSNPN and CDR2 is SVGIG in the germline V gene (reference sequence). The CDR3 is CAWSVWGQPQHF. DNA of the CDR3: TGTGCCTGGAGTGTATGGGGGCAGCCCCAGCATTTT.

Of note for this clonotype: It may be a read error: a sequence one base away is much more abundant. The CDR3 region is CASSKSGGTDEQFF. CDR3 bases: TGTGCCAGCAGCAAATCCGGGGGGACGGATGAGCAGTTCTTC. The V call is TRBV12-3 or TRBV12-4, the J call TRBJ2-1; 7 bases agree with TRBD2. J was trimmed by 8 bases and V by 6 bases; bases with no gene match: 10. The CDR3 has 14 amino acids.

This clonotype appeared many times. The gene calls are TRBV2 and TRBJ2-1, with 9 positions matching TRBD1. CDR3 length: 15 amino acids. The germline gives CDR1 SNHLY, CDR2 FYNNEI. V was pared by 5 bases and J by 9 bases, with 11 bases of the junction left unmatched. The CDR3 is CASSTRQGGYSEQFF. The CDR3 coding sequence is TGTGCCAGCAGTACCCGACAGGGGGGGTACTCTGAGCAGTTCTTC.

In its sample, this clonotype was seen many times. The chain couples TRBV2 to TRBJ2-3, with TRBD1 identical over 9 bases. CDR1 and CDR2 (germline): SNHLY, FYNNEI. With V trimmed by 9 bases and J by 0 bases, 1 base remained unmatched. CDR3 size: 13 residues. The CDR3 DNA reads TGTGCCAGGGGACAGGGCAGCACAGATACGCAGTATTTT. Its protein is CARGQGSTDTQYF.

This clonotype has at least ten counts. The CDR3 sequence: CASSPLAASLAGTNEQFF. The CDR3 region has the DNA TGTGCCAGCTCACCACTTGCGGCCTCACTAGCGGGAACCAATGAGCAGTTCTTC. This sequence joins TRBV18 and TRBJ2-1; TRBD2 agrees at 10 bases. The V gene's germline CDR1 is KGHSH and CDR2 LQKENI. Germline trimming cut 1 base from V and 6 bases from J; bases unmatched to any gene: 12. CDR3 length: 18 amino acids.

The sample holds many counts of this clonotype. The V call is TRBV20-1, the J call TRBJ2-5, with a weak D call TRBD1 (6 bases). V lost 6 bases to trimming and J lost 4 bases, with 24 bases between them. CDR1 and CDR2 from the germline V gene are DFQATT and SNEGSKA (reference sequence). The CDR3 is 16 residues long. The CDR3 DNA is TGCAGTGCCGAAGCACAGGGAGAATGGAGTGGAGAGACCCAGTACTTC. Protein: CSAEAQGEWSGETQYF.

This clonotype was counted a few times. The chain carries TRBV19 and TRBJ1-5; D is possibly TRBD1 (6 bases). Germline CDR1 is LNHDA and CDR2 is SQIVND (reference sequence). The V and J ends lost 3 bases and 2 bases respectively, with 14 bases between them. This CDR3 region has 16 residues. CDR3 amino acids: CASSIRKQGGNQPQHF. The CDR3 DNA sequence: TGTGCCAGTAGTATTCGGAAACAGGGAGGCAATCAGCCCCAGCATTTT.

This clonotype was counted ten times or more. This sequence joins TRBV2 and TRBJ2-1; D unresolved. CDR3 size: 13 residues. Germline V lookup: CDR1 SNHLY, CDR2 FYNNEI. V lost 4 bases, J lost 7 bases, and 11 bases lay in between. DNA of the CDR3: TGTGCCAGCAGTGTGGTCTCCACGAATGAGCAGTTCTTC. As protein: CASSVVSTNEQFF.

This clonotype was picked up a small number of times. The chain links TRBV5-6 to TRBJ2-3; TRBD1 agrees at 8 bases. V shed 4 bases and J 2 bases; nucleotides not matched to a gene: 9. There are 16 residues in the CDR3. Germline-derived CDR1 and CDR2 are SGHDT and YYEEEE. CDR3 residues: CASSRWTGKNTDTQYF. The CDR3 nucleotides read TGTGCCAGCAGCCGGTGGACAGGGAAGAACACAGATACGCAGTATTTT.

This chain links TRBV6-1 with TRBJ2-1, with 10 bases that match TRBD2. CDR3 length equals 14 residues. V shed 10 bases and J 7 bases; nucleotides not matched to a gene: 10. Germline V lookup: CDR1 MNHNS, CDR2 SASEGT. In DNA, the CDR3 is TGTGCCATCCAACCGGGACTAGCGAGTAATGAGCAGTTCTTC. Translated, it gives CAIQPGLASNEQFF.

The sample holds many counts of this clonotype. The chain employs TRBV5-1 and TRBJ1-1; 8 nucleotides match TRBD1. J was trimmed by 4 bases and V by 4 bases; bases with no gene match: 9. Germline values: CDR1 SGHRS, CDR2 YFSETQ. There are 15 residues in the CDR3. Here the CDR3 reads CASSMRQGSSTEAFF. The CDR3 nucleotides read TGCGCCAGCAGCATGAGACAGGGGAGCTCCACTGAAGCTTTCTTT.

This clonotype was detected ten times or more. The chain links TRBV18 to TRBJ1-1, with a possible D match to TRBD1 (5 bases). CDR1 is KGHSH and CDR2 is LQKENI in the germline V gene. Trimming left V 3 bases short and J 3 bases short, with 8 bases between. This CDR3 contains 13 residues. The chain's CDR3 is CASSPGDYTEAFF. In DNA, the CDR3 is TGTGCCAGCTCACCCGGGGACTACACTGAAGCTTTCTTT.

In this sample, this clonotype turned up many times. This sequence joins TRBV18 and TRBJ2-7; no clear D gene. Trimming removed 4 bases at V and 6 bases at J, with 13 bases between. Per the germline V gene, CDR1 is KGHSH and CDR2 is LQKENI. This CDR3 region has 13 residues. CDR3 nucleotides: TGTGCCAGCTCACATACCAAATCGGGCGAGCAGTACTTC. Protein: CASSHTKSGEQYF.

This clonotype was detected ten times or more. The chain has TRBV30 and TRBJ2-3; 9 bases match TRBD2. Germline CDR1 reads GTSNPN; CDR2 reads SVGIG (reference sequence). Unmatched junction bases numbered 5, after V lost 2 bases and J lost 2 bases. The CDR3 totals 15 residues. The CDR3, as DNA: TGTGCCTGGAGTAGGACTAGCGTTACCACAGATACGCAGTATTTT. Its translation is CAWSRTSVTTDTQYF.

This clonotype came up many times. This sequence joins TRBV5-1 and TRBJ2-5, with 13 bases lining up with TRBD2. Trimming at V came to 4 bases and at J to 4 bases, leaving 7 bases not matched to a gene. CDR1 is SGHRS, CDR2 YFSETQ, per germline. The CDR3 sequence is 16 residues long. CDR3 nucleotide sequence: TGCGCCAGCAGCCCAATCGGGACTAGCGGGGTAGAGACCCAGTACTTC. Protein product: CASSPIGTSGVETQYF.

This clonotype was picked up many times. V is TRBV18 and J is TRBJ1-2; D gene ambiguous. Germline CDR1 reads KGHSH; CDR2 reads LQKENI. V was trimmed by 3 bases and J by 0 bases, leaving 17 bases between them. The CDR3 contains 17 residues. CDR3: CASSPWRDLLSNYGYTF. The CDR3 DNA reads TGTGCCAGCTCACCTTGGCGAGACCTACTCTCTAACTATGGCTACACCTTC.

This clonotype was seen ten or more times. The rearrangement joins TRBV29-1 to TRBJ2-5; no reliable D call. Per the germline V gene, CDR1 is SQVTM and CDR2 is ANQGSEA. Trimming removed 2 bases from V and 5 bases from J, with 3 bases in between. CDR3 length: 10 amino acids. The CDR3 region has the DNA TGCAGCGTTGAATATGAGACCCAGTACTTC. Protein product: CSVEYETQYF.

This sequence joins TRBV6-5 and TRBJ1-6, with D perhaps matching TRBD1 (5 bases). Germline CDR1 MNHEY, CDR2 SVGAGI. V was pared by 4 bases and J by 7 bases, with 14 bases between. The CDR3 contains 15 residues. CDR3 region: CASSSPRRANSPLHF. CDR3 nucleotide sequence: TGTGCCAGCAGTTCCCCCCGCAGGGCCAATTCACCCCTCCACTTT.

This clonotype was seen a handful of times. An end of the junction differs from the germline gene, which may be a read error. This sequence joins TRBV20-1 and TRBJ2-1, with 8 bases matching TRBD2. The CDR3 is 14 amino acids. CDR1 is DFQATT and CDR2 is SNEGSKA in the germline V gene (reference sequence). The CDR3 loop is CSAGDAGGLNEQFF. The CDR3 bases are TGCAGTGCTGGAGATGCGGGGGGCTTGAATGAGCAGTTCTTC.

This clonotype has a count of ten or more. The chain uses TRBV12-3 or TRBV12-4 and TRBJ2-1, with TRBD2 identical over 8 bases. V lost 5 bases, J lost 7 bases, and 7 bases stayed unmatched. The CDR3 loop spans 14 amino acids. The chain's CDR3 is CASSAGLAGNEQFF. CDR3 nucleotides: TGTGCCAGCAGTGCCGGACTAGCAGGGAATGAGCAGTTCTTC.

The table lists this clonotype with a few counts. This chain connects TRBV6-1 to TRBJ2-7; 8 bases match TRBD1. After removal of 7 bases from V and 0 bases from J, the junction contained 8 bases not matched to a gene. Germline assignment: CDR1 MNHNS and CDR2 SASEGT. CDR3 length: 15 amino acids. The DNA of the CDR3 is TGTGCCAGCACCAACACAGGGGGAAGCTCCTACGAGCAGTACTTC. Amino acids: CASTNTGGSSYEQYF.